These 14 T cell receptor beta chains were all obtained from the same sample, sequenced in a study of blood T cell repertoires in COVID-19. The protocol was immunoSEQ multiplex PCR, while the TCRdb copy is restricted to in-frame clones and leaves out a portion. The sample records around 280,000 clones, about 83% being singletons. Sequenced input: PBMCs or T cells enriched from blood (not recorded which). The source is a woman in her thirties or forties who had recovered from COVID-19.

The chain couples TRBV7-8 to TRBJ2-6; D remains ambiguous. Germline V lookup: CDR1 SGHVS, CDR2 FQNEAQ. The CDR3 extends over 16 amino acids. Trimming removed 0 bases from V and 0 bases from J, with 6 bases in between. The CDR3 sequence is CASSLAWASGANVLTF. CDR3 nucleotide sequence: TGTGCCAGCAGCTTAGCTTGGGCCTCTGGGGCCAACGTCCTGACTTTC. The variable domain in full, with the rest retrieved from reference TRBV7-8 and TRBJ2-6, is GAGVSQSPRYKVAKRGQDVALRCDPISGHVSLFWYQQALGQGPEFLTYFQNEAQLDKSGLPSDRFFAERPEGSVSTLKIQRTQQEDSAVYLCASSLAWASGANVLTFGAGSRLTVL.

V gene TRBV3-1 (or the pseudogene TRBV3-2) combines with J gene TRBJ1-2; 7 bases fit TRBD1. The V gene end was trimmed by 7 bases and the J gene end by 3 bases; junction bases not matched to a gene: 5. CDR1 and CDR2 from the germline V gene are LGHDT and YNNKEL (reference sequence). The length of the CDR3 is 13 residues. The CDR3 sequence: CASNKGGDYGYTF. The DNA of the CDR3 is TGTGCCAGCAACAAAGGGGGCGACTATGGCTACACCTTC.

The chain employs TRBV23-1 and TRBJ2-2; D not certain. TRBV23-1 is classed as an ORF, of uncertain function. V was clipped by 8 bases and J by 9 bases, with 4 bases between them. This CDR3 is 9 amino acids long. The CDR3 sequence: CASGRELFF. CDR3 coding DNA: TGCGCCAGCGGCCGGGAGCTGTTTTTT.

The CDR3 is CASRRTSGAGTQYF. The CDR3 bases are TGTGCCAGCAGAAGGACTAGCGGGGCGGGTACGCAGTATTTT. The V gene is TRBV28, the J gene TRBJ2-3; 12 bases agree with TRBD2. CDR1 and CDR2 from the germline V gene are MDHEN and SYDVKM. Germline trimming cut 6 bases from V and 8 bases from J; bases unmatched to any gene: 6. The CDR3 has 14 amino acids.

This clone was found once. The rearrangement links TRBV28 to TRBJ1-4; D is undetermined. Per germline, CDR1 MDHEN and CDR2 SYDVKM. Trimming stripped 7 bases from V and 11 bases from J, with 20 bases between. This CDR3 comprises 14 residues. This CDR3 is CASTKRLGVGKLFF. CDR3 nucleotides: TGTGCCAGCACTAAACGTCTCGGGGTAGGCAAACTGTTTTTT.

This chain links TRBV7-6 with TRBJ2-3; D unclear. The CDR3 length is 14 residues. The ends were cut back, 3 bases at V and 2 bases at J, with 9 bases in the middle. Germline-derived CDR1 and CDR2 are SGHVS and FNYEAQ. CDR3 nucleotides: TGTGCCAGCAGCTTTGAAGCCTTCACAGATACGCAGTATTTT. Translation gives CASSFEAFTDTQYF.

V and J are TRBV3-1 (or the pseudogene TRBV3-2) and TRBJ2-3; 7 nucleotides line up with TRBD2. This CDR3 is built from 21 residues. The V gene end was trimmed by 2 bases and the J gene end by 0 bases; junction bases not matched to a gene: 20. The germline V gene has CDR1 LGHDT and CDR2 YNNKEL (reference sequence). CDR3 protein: CASSQHGGGRAGGESTDTQYF. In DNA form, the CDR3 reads TGTGCCAGCAGCCAACATGGGGGAGGGAGGGCCGGAGGGGAGAGCACAGATACGCAGTATTTT.

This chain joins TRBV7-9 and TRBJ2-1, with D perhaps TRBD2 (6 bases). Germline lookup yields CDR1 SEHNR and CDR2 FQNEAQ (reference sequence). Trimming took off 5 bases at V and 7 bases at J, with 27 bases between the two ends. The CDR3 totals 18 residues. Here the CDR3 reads CASSLHPVGGVKGNEQFF. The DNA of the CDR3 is TGTGCCAGCAGCCTGCACCCCGTAGGAGGGGTAAAAGGAAATGAGCAGTTCTTC.

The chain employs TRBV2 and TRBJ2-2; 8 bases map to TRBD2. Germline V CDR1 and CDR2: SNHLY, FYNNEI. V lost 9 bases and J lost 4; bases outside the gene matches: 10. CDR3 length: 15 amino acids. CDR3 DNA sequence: TGTGCCAGTCGTCCCCCCAGCGGGGGCACCGGGGAGCTGTTTTTT. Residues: CASRPPSGGTGELFF.

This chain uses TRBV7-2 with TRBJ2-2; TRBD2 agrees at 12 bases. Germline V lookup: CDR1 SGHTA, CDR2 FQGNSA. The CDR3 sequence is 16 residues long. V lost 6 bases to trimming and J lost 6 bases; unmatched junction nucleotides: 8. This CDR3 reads CASRSTSGSVAGELFF. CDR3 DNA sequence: TGTGCCAGCAGGTCGACTAGCGGGAGTGTTGCCGGGGAGCTGTTTTTT. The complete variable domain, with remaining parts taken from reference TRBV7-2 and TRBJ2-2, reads GAGVSQSPSNKVTEKGKDVELRCDPISGHTALYWYRQSLGQGLEFLIYFQGNSAPDKSGLPSDRFSAERTGGSVSTLTIQRTQQEDSAVYLCASRSTSGSVAGELFFGEGSRLTVL.

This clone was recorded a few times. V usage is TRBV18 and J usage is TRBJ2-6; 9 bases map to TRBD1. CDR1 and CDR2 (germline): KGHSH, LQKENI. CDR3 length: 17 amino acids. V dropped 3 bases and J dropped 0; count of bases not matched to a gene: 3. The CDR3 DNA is TGTGCCAGCTCACCGGGACAGGGTCCCTCTGGGGCCAACGTCCTGACTTTC. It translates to CASSPGQGPSGANVLTF.

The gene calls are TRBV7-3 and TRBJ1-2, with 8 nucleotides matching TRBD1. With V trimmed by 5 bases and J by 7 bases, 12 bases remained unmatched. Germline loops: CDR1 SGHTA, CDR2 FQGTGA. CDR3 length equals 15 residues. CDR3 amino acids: CASSAADRGSGGYTF. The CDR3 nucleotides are TGTGCCAGCAGCGCGGCCGACAGGGGATCAGGTGGCTACACCTTC.

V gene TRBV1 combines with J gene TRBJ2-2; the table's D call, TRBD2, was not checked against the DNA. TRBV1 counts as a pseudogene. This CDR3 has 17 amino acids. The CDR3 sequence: CTSSPQTSGRDPGELFF. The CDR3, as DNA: TGCACCAGCAGCCCCCAGACTAGCGGGAGGGACCCCGGGGAGCTGTTTTTT.

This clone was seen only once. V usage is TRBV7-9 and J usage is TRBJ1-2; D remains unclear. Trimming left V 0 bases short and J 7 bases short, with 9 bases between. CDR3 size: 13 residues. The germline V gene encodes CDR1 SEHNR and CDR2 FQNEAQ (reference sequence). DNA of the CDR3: TGTGCCAGCAGCTTAGCGCTCGGAGGTGGCTACACCTTC. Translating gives CASSLALGGGYTF.